The 17 T cell receptor beta chains reported below all come from one sample, sequenced in a study of cytomegalovirus exposure and HLA in healthy donors. Primers: 60 Vbeta forward and 13 Jbeta reverse. Sequencing was performed with immunoSEQ multiplex PCR; in TCRdb, only in-frame clones are kept and a portion is missing. The sample consists of roughly 160,000 clones, just under 80% of them appearing once. Sequenced: PBMCs. The receptor set was obtained from a woman between 45 and 60 years old in good health and CMV-seropositive.

The J gene is TRBJ2-3, the V gene TRBV28; 8 bases line up with TRBD2. Germline V gives CDR1 MDHEN, CDR2 SYDVKM. V lost 5 bases and J lost 3; bases outside the gene matches: 16. The CDR3 totals 18 residues. Written as DNA, the CDR3 is TGTGCCAGCAGTCCCCGCCCCAGCGGGAGTGGTAGGACAGATACGCAGTATTTT. Protein: CASSPRPSGSGRTDTQYF.

The chain couples TRBV7-2 to TRBJ1-4; D unresolved. There are 18 residues in the CDR3. V was clipped by 1 base and J by 0 bases, with 15 bases between them. The germline CDR1 and CDR2 sequences are SGHTA and FQGNSA. The DNA of the CDR3 is TGTGCCAGCAGCTTAGTATCGACCTTCGGGGCAACTAATGAAAAACTGTTTTTT. It encodes CASSLVSTFGATNEKLFF.

This sequence joins TRBV25-1 and TRBJ1-2; 9 bases align to TRBD1. CDR1 and CDR2 (germline): MGHDK, SYGVNS. With V trimmed by 5 bases and J by 4 bases, 17 bases remained unmatched. The CDR3 runs to 18 residues. CDR3 DNA: TGTGCCAGCAGTAACCCAATACAGACAGGGGGGACCCCCTATGGCTACACCTTC. This translates into CASSNPIQTGGTPYGYTF.

The V and J genes are TRBV5-1 and TRBJ1-1; TRBD1 is a possible D gene (5 bases). CDR3 length: 16 residues. Trimming pared 2 bases from V and 0 bases from J, leaving 14 bases between. The germline V gene encodes CDR1 SGHRS and CDR2 YFSETQ. The CDR3 sequence is CASSFSQGGVNTEAFF. In DNA form, the CDR3 reads TGCGCCAGCAGCTTCAGCCAGGGAGGGGTGAACACTGAAGCTTTCTTT.

The gene calls are TRBV29-1 and TRBJ1-2; TRBD1 is a possible D gene (5 bases). The CDR3 contains 14 residues. Per germline, CDR1 SQVTM and CDR2 ANQGSEA. Deletions cut 4 bases from V and 3 bases from J, with 15 bases between. CDR3 region: CSVGFREFDYGYTF. The CDR3 DNA sequence: TGCAGCGTTGGGTTCAGGGAATTTGACTATGGCTACACCTTC.

This clone was counted a few times. J is TRBJ2-1 and V is TRBV5-1; D is uncertain. The CDR3 is 13 residues long. The V end was cut by 0 bases, the J end by 5 bases, with 6 bases between. CDR1 is SGHRS, CDR2 YFSETQ, per germline. The DNA of the CDR3 is TGCGCCAGCAGCTTGGAAACAGACAATGAGCAGTTCTTC. Amino acids: CASSLETDNEQFF.

This chain links TRBV6-5 with TRBJ2-1; weak D call: TRBD1 (6 bases). Germline V lookup: CDR1 MNHEY, CDR2 SVGAGI. V was pared by 7 bases and J by 3 bases, with 10 bases between. The CDR3 covers 13 residues. As DNA, the CDR3 is TGTGCCAGCAAGAAGGGGGTCTACAATGAGCAGTTCTTC. This translates into CASKKGVYNEQFF.

The chain uses TRBV4-3 and TRBJ1-2; 9 nucleotides line up with TRBD1. After removal of 4 bases from V and 8 bases from J, the junction contained 5 bases not matched to a gene. The CDR3 covers 13 residues. CDR1 is LGHNA, CDR2 YSLEER, per germline. In DNA, the CDR3 is TGCGCCAGCAGCCGGACAGGGGTCGGAGGCTACACCTTC. Amino acid sequence: CASSRTGVGGYTF.

CDR3 nucleotide sequence: TGCAGCGTGGGACAGGGGACGTCCTCCTACGAGCAGTACTTC. Encoded protein: CSVGQGTSSYEQYF. The genes are TRBV29-1 and TRBJ2-7; 10 bases are shared with TRBD1. V lost 6 bases, J lost 0 bases, and 5 bases stayed unmatched. The CDR3 sequence is 14 residues long. Germline assignment: CDR1 SQVTM and CDR2 ANQGSEA.

The chain is built from TRBV7-2 and TRBJ2-7; no reliable D call. V dropped 1 base and J dropped 6 bases, with 7 bases sitting between them. This CDR3 region has 12 residues. Germline lookup yields CDR1 SGHTA and CDR2 FQGNSA. The CDR3 nucleotides read TGTGCCAGCAGCTTAGACAGCCGCGAGCAGTACTTC. As protein: CASSLDSREQYF.

This clone was observed a handful of times. The chain carries TRBV7-2 and TRBJ1-3, with D maybe TRBD1 (6 bases). The CDR3 totals 16 residues. Germline values: CDR1 SGHTA, CDR2 FQGNSA. Trimming left V 1 base short and J 2 bases short, with 12 bases between. The CDR3 coding sequence is TGTGCCAGCAGCTTAGTGAACCCAGGGGCTGGAAACACCATATATTTT. Translating gives CASSLVNPGAGNTIYF.

The J gene is TRBJ1-1, the V gene TRBV28; tentatively, D is TRBD1 (6 bases). The CDR3 spans 11 residues. Germline V lookup: CDR1 MDHEN, CDR2 SYDVKM. V lost 7 bases, J lost 7 bases, and 10 bases lay in between. The CDR3 DNA follows: TGTGCCAGCATCACAGGGATTGAAGCTTTCTTT. It translates to CASITGIEAFF.

V and J are TRBV27 and TRBJ2-3, with D maybe TRBD2 (5 bases). Per the germline V gene, CDR1 is MNHEY and CDR2 is SMNVEV (reference sequence). The ends were cut back, 4 bases at V and 6 bases at J, with 14 bases in the middle. This CDR3 has 14 amino acids. The CDR3 nucleotides read TGTGCCAGCAGTTCAAGGCGGGCGGCGGATACGCAGTATTTT. Amino acids: CASSSRRAADTQYF.

The genes are TRBV10-3 and TRBJ1-2; D remains ambiguous. Germline V lookup: CDR1 ENHRY, CDR2 SYGVKD. CDR3 size: 14 residues. V shed 0 bases and J shed 2 bases, with 7 bases lying between them. The CDR3 sequence: CAISESTPNYGYTF. Written as DNA, the CDR3 is TGTGCCATCAGTGAGTCGACACCCAACTATGGCTACACCTTC.

This chain joins TRBV6-1 and TRBJ1-5, with a tentative D call TRBD1 (5 bases). CDR1 is MNHNS, CDR2 SASEGT, per germline. The CDR3 covers 13 residues. Trimming cost V 10 bases and J 6 bases, with 16 bases left between them. The CDR3 here is CATAREEFQPQHF. The CDR3 nucleotides read TGTGCCACGGCCAGGGAGGAATTTCAGCCCCAGCATTTT.

This clone showed up just a few times. This chain links TRBV7-3 with TRBJ1-6; the D gene is possibly TRBD1 (6 bases). Trimming stripped 5 bases from V and 7 bases from J, with 9 bases between. CDR1 is SGHTA, CDR2 FQGTGA, per germline. The CDR3 length is 13 residues. The CDR3 DNA is TGTGCCAGCAGCGCCCAGGGGAATTCACCCCTCCACTTT. It encodes CASSAQGNSPLHF.

The rearrangement uses TRBV14 and TRBJ2-2; unclear D gene. V dropped 5 bases and J dropped 5 bases, with 18 bases sitting between them. The CDR3 has 16 amino acids. Per the germline V gene, CDR1 is SGHDN and CDR2 is FVKESK. CDR3 residues: CASSLPSRERTGELFF. For the CDR3, the DNA is TGTGCCAGCAGCTTGCCCTCCCGAGAGCGAACCGGGGAGCTGTTTTTT.